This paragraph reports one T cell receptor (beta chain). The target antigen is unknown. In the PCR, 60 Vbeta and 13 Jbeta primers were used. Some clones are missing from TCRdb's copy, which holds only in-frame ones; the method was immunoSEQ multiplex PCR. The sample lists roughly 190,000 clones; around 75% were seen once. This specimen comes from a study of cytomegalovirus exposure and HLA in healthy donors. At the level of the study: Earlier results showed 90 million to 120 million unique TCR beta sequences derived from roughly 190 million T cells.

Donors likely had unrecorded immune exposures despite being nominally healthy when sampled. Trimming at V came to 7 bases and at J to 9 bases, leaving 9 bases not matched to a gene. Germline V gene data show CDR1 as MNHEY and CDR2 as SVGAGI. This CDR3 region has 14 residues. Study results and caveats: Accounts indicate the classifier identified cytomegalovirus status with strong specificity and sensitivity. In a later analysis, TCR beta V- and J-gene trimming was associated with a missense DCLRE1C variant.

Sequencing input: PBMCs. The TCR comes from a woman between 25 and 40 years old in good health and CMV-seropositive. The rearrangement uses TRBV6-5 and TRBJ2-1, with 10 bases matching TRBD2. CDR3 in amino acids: CASTGTSEASEQFF. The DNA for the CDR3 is TGTGCCAGCACCGGGACTAGCGAGGCATCTGAGCAGTTCTTC.